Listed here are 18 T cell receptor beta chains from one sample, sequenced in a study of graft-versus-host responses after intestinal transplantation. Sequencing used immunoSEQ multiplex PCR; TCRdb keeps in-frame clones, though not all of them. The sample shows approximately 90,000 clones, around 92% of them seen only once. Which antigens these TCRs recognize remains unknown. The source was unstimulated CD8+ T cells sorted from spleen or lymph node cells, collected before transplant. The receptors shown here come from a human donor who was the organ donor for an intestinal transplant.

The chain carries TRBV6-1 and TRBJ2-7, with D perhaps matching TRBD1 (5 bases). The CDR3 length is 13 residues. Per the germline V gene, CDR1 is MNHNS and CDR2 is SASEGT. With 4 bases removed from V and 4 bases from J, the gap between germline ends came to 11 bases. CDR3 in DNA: TGTGCCAGCAGTGTGGACACCGGATACGAGCAGTACTTC. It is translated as CASSVDTGYEQYF.

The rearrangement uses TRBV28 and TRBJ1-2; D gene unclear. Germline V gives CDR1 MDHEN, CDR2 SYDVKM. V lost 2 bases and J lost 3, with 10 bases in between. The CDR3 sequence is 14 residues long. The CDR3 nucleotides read TGTGCCAGCAGTTTACTGGCTGAAGACTATGGCTACACCTTC. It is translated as CASSLLAEDYGYTF.

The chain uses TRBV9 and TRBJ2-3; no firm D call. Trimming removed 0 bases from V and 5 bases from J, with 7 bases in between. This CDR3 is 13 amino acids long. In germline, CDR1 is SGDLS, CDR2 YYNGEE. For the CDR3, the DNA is TGTGCCAGCAGCGTAGGTACTGGAGATACGCAGTATTTT. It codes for CASSVGTGDTQYF.

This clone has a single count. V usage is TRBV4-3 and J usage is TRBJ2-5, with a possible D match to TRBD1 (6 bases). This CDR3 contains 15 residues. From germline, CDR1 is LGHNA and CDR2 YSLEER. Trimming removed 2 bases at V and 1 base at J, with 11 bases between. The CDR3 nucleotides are TGCGCCAGCAGCCAATTAGGGGGAATCCAAGAGACCCAGTACTTC. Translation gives CASSQLGGIQETQYF.

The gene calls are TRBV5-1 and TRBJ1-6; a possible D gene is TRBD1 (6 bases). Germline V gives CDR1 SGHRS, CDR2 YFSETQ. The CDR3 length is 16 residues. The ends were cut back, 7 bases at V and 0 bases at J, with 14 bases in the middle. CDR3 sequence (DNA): TGCGCCAGCTCAAAGGACAGCCGCTCCTATAATTCACCCCTCCACTTT. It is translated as CASSKDSRSYNSPLHF.

This chain's CDR3 is CASSSTASTDTQYF. In DNA form, the CDR3 reads TGCGCCAGCAGCTCGACAGCTAGCACAGATACGCAGTATTTT. The chain has TRBV5-1 and TRBJ2-3; a weak D match, TRBD1 (5 bases). Trimming left V 3 bases short and J 0 bases short, with 8 bases between. CDR3 length equals 14 residues. Germline V lookup: CDR1 SGHRS, CDR2 YFSETQ.

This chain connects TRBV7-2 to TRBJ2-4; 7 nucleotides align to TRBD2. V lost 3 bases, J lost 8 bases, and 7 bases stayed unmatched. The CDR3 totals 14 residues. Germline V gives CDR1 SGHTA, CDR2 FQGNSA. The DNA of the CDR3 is TGTGCCAGCAGCTTTGTAGCGGGTTTGCACATTCAGTACTTC. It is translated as CASSFVAGLHIQYF.

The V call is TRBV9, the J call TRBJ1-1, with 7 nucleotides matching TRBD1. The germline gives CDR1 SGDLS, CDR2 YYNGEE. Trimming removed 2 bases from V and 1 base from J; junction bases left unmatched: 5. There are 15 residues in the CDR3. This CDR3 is CASSVSRTGNTEAFF. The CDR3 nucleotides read TGTGCCAGCAGCGTGTCGCGGACAGGGAACACTGAAGCTTTCTTT.

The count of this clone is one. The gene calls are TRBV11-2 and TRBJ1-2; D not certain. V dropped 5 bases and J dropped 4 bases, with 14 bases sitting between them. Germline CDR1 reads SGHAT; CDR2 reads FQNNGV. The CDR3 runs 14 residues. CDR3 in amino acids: CASSRTGILYGYTF. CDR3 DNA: TGTGCCAGCAGCCGAACGGGGATACTCTATGGCTACACCTTC.

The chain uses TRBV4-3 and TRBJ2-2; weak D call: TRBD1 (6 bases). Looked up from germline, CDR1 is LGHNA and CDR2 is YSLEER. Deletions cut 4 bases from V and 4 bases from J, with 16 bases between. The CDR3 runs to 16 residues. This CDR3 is CASSPNRAMGTGELFF. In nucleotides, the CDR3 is TGCGCCAGCAGCCCCAACAGGGCGATGGGCACCGGGGAGCTGTTTTTT.

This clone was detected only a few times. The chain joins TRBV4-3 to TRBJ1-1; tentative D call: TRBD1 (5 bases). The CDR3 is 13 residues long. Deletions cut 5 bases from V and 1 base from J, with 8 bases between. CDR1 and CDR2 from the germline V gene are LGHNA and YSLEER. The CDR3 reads CASSDGQNTEAFF. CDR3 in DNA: TGCGCCAGCAGCGACGGACAGAACACTGAAGCTTTCTTT.

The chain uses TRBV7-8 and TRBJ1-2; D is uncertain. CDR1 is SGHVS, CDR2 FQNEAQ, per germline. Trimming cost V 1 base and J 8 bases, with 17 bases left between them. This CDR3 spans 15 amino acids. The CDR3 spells CASSLVSQAREGYTF. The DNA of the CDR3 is TGTGCCAGCAGCTTAGTGAGCCAGGCACGAGAAGGCTACACCTTC.

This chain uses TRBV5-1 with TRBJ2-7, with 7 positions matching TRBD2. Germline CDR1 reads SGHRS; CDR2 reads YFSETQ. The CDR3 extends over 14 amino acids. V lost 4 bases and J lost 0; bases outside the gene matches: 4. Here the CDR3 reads CASSISGGSYEQYF. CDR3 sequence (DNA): TGCGCCAGCAGCATTTCGGGGGGCTCCTACGAGCAGTACTTC.

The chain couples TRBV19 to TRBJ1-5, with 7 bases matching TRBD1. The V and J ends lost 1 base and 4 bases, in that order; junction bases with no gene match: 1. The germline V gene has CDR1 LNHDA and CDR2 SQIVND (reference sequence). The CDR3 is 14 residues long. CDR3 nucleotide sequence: TGTGCCAGTAGTATAGCACAGGGGAATCAGCCCCAGCATTTT. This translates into CASSIAQGNQPQHF.

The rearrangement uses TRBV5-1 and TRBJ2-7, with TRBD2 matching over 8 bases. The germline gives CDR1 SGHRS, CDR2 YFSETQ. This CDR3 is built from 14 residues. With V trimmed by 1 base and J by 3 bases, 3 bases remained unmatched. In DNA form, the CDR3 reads TGCGCCAGCAGCTTGCTGGGACTAGACTACGAGCAGTACTTC. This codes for CASSLLGLDYEQYF. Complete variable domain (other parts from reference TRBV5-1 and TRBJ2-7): KAGVTQTPRYLIKTRGQQVTLSCSPISGHRSVSWYQQTPGQGLQFLFEYFSETQRNKGNFPGRFSGRQFSNSRSEMNVSTLELGDSALYLCASSLLGLDYEQYFGPGTRLTVT.

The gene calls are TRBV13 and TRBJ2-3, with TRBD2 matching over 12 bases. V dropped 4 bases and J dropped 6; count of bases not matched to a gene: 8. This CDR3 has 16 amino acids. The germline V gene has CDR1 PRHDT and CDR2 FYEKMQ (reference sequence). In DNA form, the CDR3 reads TGTGCCAGCAGCTCCAACCTAGCGGGGGGGCCTGATACGCAGTATTTT. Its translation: CASSSNLAGGPDTQYF.

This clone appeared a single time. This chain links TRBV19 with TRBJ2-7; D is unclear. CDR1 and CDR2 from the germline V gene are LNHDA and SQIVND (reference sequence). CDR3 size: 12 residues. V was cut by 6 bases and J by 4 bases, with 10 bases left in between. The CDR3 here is CASSPDLYEQYF. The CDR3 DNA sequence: TGTGCCAGTAGCCCCGATCTATACGAGCAGTACTTC. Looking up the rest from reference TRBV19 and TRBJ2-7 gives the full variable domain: DGGITQSPKYLFRKEGQNVTLSCEQNLNHDAMYWYRQDPGQGLRLIYYSQIVNDFQKGDIAEGYSVSREKKESFPLTVTSAQKNPTAFYLCASSPDLYEQYFGPGTRLTVT.

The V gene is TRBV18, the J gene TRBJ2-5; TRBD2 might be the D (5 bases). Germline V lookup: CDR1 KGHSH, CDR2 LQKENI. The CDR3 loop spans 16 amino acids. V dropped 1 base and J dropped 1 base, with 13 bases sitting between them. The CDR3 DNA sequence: TGTGCCAGCTCACCACGAATGGCGGGTGTCCAAGAGACCCAGTACTTC. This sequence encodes CASSPRMAGVQETQYF.